Listed below are T cell receptor beta chains from one sample, sequenced in a study of neurological immune-mediated disorders. TCRdb reprocessed the 5' RACE reads via MiXCR and lists one record per CDR3 protein. Of roughly 59,000 distinct CDR3 sequences in the sample, around 5% were seen once. Sequencing was done on a sample of PBMCs. Source of these receptors: a human donor with multiple sclerosis. The donor label of this sample is uncertain. The conserved cysteine and the conserved F or W are not part of the CDR3 here. A row's size may be missing; if present it is once, few, many or a size class.

>TRBV5-1|many
ASRFTGVNSPLH
>TRBV29-1|many
SVESGRGTEAF
>TRBV20-1|many
SARDGVSYNSPLH
>TRBV20-1|many
SARDPYYEQY
>TRBV12-3/TRBV12-4|many
ASSSYHRGKRTEAF
>TRBV7-3|many
ASSLRGQGAEGYT
>TRBV7-6|many
ASSLNSGSVNTEAF
>TRBV29-1|many
SVRRTHLD
>TRBV5-1|NA
ASSERGTGELF
>TRBV10-3|many
AIRATGGTGEEKLF
>TRBV5-1|many
ASSEDIPYEQY
>TRBV5-6|many
ASSPLQGDVDTEAF
>TRBV20-1|many
SAESQGIEQY
>TRBV20-1|many
SARPGQRLYGTEAF
>TRBV2|once
ASNPKTGPLEAF
>TRBV9|many
ASSVGGAYNEQF
>TRBV24-1|many
ATAGQGPIPFTDTQY
>TRBV6-4|NA
ASSEARVGQPQH
>TRBV20-1|many
SARLAGGLNTGELF
>TRBV10-3|many
AISQQGADSPLH
>TRBV4-1|many
ASSYLGRPNQPQH
>TRBV27|many
ASSLRGAEPQH
>TRBV20-1|many
SARRQPVEGTEAF
>TRBV7-2|few
ASSSQGQLNTEAF
>TRBV23-1|once
ASSQSKGQTLNTEAF
>TRBV5-1|many
ASSLLVGKGKPYEQY
>TRBV7-9|many
ASSLMSSYEQY
>TRBV5-6|many
ASSWRLLASGTDTQY
>TRBV15|many
ATSRDTHPEKLF
>TRBV5-1|many
ASSLGGMNEQF
>TRBV5-1|many
ASSWDDSSGELF
>TRBV5-1|many
ASSNSGGHEQY
>TRBV20-1|many
SANPAGDRGQKLF
>TRBV5-1|many
ASSKDSNEKLF
>TRBV5-1|few
ASSLVASDNEQF
>TRBV10-3|many
AISDPGQGVYEQY
>TRBV5-1|few
ASGQDRANTEAF
>TRBV6-5|many
ASSRRASGGRHYTDTQY
>TRBV6-5|many
ASSLLAGATDTQY
>TRBV20-1|many
SARDGLAGGQV
>TRBV5-1|many
ASSIGLAQYNEQF
>TRBV5-1|many
ASSLMTGSYEQY
>TRBV5-1|many
ASSSPAGISYNEQF
>TRBV20-1|many
SASVRGLGGYT
>TRBV5-5|many
ASSLDPGGSTDTQY
>TRBV15|many
ATNPRTGAGANVLT
>TRBV11-2|many
ASSLRGRGSYEQY
>TRBV5-1|NA
ASSFGTATDYTIY